The 9 T cell receptor beta chains listed next were all sequenced from one sample in a study of identifying expanded T cells in peripheral blood. Produced via immunoSEQ multiplex PCR; TCRdb's table is partial and in-frame only. The data contain around 94,000 clones, about 88% of them singletons. Specimen: blood. All receptors come from a person aged 18 to 70 in good health.

This chain joins TRBV4-1 and TRBJ2-7; 9 positions agree with TRBD1. The V segment lost 3 bases and the J segment 6 bases; nucleotides outside the gene matches: 9. There are 15 residues in the CDR3. Germline loops: CDR1 MGHRA, CDR2 YSYEKL. In DNA, the CDR3 is TGCGCCAGCAGCCAGGGACAGGGTTCTTTCTCCGAGCAGTACTTC. Translated, it gives CASSQGQGSFSEQYF.

This clone has just one count. The CDR3 here is CASSTTGAGGYTF. CDR3 in DNA: TGTGCCAGTAGTACCACAGGGGCGGGAGGCTACACCTTC. J is TRBJ1-2 and V is TRBV19; TRBD1 matches at 7 bases. V trimming: 4 bases; J trimming: 8 bases; junction bases outside the gene matches: 7. The CDR3 loop spans 13 amino acids. CDR1 and CDR2 (germline): LNHDA, SQIVND (reference sequence).

V is TRBV5-1 and J is TRBJ1-1; D may be TRBD1 (5 bases). The CDR3 loop spans 13 amino acids. Germline V gives CDR1 SGHRS, CDR2 YFSETQ. Trimming left V 3 bases short and J 5 bases short, with 11 bases between. CDR3 region: CASSSTGTTEAFF. The CDR3 region has the DNA TGCGCCAGCAGCTCCACAGGCACAACTGAAGCTTTCTTT. Filled out from reference TRBV5-1 and TRBJ1-1, the complete variable domain reads KAGVTQTPRYLIKTRGQQVTLSCSPISGHRSVSWYQQTPGQGLQFLFEYFSETQRNKGNFPGRFSGRQFSNSRSEMNVSTLELGDSALYLCASSSTGTTEAFFGQGTRLTVV.

V gene TRBV30 combines with J gene TRBJ2-3; no definite D call. V was shortened by 5 bases and J by 4 bases, with 10 bases between the two germline ends. The CDR3 has 12 amino acids. Germline lookup yields CDR1 GTSNPN and CDR2 SVGIG (reference sequence). The CDR3 sequence: CAWGSIADTQYF. The CDR3 DNA reads as TGTGCCTGGGGATCTATCGCAGATACGCAGTATTTT.

V and J are TRBV4-1 and TRBJ2-7, with 8 bases identical to TRBD1. The CDR3 contains 15 residues. Unmatched junction bases numbered 7, after V lost 4 bases and J lost 2 bases. Germline V gene sequence: CDR1 MGHRA, CDR2 YSYEKL. The CDR3 is CASSLYSTGAYEQYF. CDR3 DNA: TGCGCCAGCAGCCTCTATTCGACAGGGGCCTACGAGCAGTACTTC.

The chain carries TRBV6-5 and TRBJ1-2; 9 bases match TRBD1. The CDR3 loop spans 15 amino acids. From germline, CDR1 is MNHEY and CDR2 SVGAGI. Trimming at V came to 1 base and at J to 3 bases, leaving 3 bases not matched to a gene. The CDR3, as DNA: TGTGCCAGCAGTTACTTTGGACAGGGGTACTATGGCTACACCTTC. Protein: CASSYFGQGYYGYTF.

V and J are TRBV6-5 and TRBJ2-5; D unclear. The germline V and J ends were trimmed by 6 bases and 5 bases, with 13 bases remaining between them. The CDR3 length is 13 residues. Germline V CDR1 and CDR2: MNHEY, SVGAGI. The CDR3 is CASRQSGRETQYF. The CDR3 nucleotides read TGTGCCAGCAGGCAGTCTGGTCGGGAGACCCAGTACTTC.

The genes are TRBV29-1 and TRBJ2-3, with D uncertain. The V end lost 4 bases, the J end lost 2 bases, and 10 bases lay between the germline ends. This CDR3 is 13 amino acids long. CDR1 is SQVTM, CDR2 ANQGSEA, per germline. The CDR3 region has the DNA TGCAGCGTTGGTGGCTACCCCACAGATACGCAGTATTTT. Translated, it gives CSVGGYPTDTQYF.

The CDR3 loop reads CASSYGGGGTNEQFF. The DNA of the CDR3 is TGTGCCAGCAGTTACGGCGGGGGGGGTACCAATGAGCAGTTCTTC. The chain links TRBV6-5 to TRBJ2-1; 9 bases line up with TRBD2. Germline-derived CDR1 and CDR2 are MNHEY and SVGAGI. The CDR3 has 15 amino acids. J was trimmed by 6 bases and V by 2 bases; bases with no gene match: 5.